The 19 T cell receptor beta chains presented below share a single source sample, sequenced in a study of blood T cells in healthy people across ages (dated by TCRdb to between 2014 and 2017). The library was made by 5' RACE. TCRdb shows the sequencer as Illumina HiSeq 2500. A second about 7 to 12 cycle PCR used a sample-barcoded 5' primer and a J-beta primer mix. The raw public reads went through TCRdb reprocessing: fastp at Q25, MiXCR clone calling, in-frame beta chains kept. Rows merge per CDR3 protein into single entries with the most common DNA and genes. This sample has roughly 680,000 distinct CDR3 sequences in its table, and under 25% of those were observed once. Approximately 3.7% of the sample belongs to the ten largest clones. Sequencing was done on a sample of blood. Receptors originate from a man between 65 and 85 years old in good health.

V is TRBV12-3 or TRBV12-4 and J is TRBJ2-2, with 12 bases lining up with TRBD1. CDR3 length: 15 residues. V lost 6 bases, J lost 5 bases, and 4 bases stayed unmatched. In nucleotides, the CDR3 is TGTGCCAGCAGGGGGACAGGGGGCAAAACCGGGGAGCTGTTTTTT. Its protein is CASRGTGGKTGELFF.

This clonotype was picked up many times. In DNA, the CDR3 is TGTGCCAGCAGCCAGCGCACGAGCACAGATACGCAGTATTTT. Amino acids: CASSQRTSTDTQYF. The chain employs TRBV3-1 and TRBJ2-3; no reliable D call. The CDR3 loop spans 14 amino acids. The ends were cut back, 3 bases at V and 0 bases at J, with 7 bases in the middle. From germline, CDR1 is LGHDT and CDR2 YNNKEL (reference sequence).

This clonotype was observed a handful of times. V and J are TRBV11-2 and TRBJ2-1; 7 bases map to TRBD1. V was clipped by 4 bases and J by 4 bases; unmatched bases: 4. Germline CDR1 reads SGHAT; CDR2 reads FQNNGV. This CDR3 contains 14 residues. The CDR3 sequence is CASSSTGTYNEQFF. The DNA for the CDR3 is TGTGCCAGCAGCTCGACAGGGACATACAATGAGCAGTTCTTC.

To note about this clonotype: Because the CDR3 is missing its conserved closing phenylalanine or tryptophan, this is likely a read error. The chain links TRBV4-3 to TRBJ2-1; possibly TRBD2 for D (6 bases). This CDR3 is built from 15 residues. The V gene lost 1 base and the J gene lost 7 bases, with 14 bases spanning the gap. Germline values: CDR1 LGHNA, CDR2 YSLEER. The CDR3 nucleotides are TGCGCCAGCAGCCAAGGAGGGCTAGGGAGGAATGAGCAGTTCTCC. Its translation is CASSQGGLGRNEQFS.

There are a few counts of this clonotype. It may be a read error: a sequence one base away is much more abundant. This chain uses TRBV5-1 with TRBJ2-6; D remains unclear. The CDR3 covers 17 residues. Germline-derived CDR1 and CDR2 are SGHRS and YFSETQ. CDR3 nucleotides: TGCGCCAGCACCTTGGGTCCATCCAGCTCTGGGGCCAACGTCCTGACTTTC. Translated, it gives CASTLGPSSSGANVLTF.

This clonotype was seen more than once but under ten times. The CDR3 here is CSVLGQGDTGELFF. CDR3 coding DNA: TGCAGCGTCCTGGGACAGGGTGACACCGGGGAGCTGTTTTTT. The V call is TRBV29-1, the J call TRBJ2-2; 9 positions match TRBD1. The CDR3 sequence is 14 residues long. Looked up from germline, CDR1 is SQVTM and CDR2 is ANQGSEA. Losses at the gene ends were 6 bases for V and 3 bases for J; bases not matched to a gene: 5.

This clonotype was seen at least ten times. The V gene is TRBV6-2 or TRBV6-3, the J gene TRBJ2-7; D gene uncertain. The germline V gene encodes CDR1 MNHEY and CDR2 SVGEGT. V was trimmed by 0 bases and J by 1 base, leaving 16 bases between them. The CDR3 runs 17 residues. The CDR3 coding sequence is TGTGCCAGCAGTTACTCTTCCGCCAGCCGGGCTTCCTACGAGCAGTACTTC. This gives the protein CASSYSSASRASYEQYF.

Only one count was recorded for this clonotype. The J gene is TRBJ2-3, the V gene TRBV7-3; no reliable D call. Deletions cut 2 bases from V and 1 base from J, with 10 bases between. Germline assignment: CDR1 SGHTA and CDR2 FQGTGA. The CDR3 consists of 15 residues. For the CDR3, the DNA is TGTGCCAGCAGCTTATCGCCGGGCGGCACAGATACGCAGTATTTT. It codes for CASSLSPGGTDTQYF.

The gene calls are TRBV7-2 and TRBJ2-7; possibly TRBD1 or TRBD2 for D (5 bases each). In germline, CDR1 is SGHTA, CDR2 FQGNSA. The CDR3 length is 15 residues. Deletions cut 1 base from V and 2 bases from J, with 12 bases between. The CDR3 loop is CASSLGGPPPYEQYF. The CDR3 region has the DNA TGTGCCAGCAGCTTAGGGGGACCGCCCCCCTACGAGCAGTACTTC.

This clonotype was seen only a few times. CDR3: CSAPGTSVVEQYF. The CDR3 nucleotides are TGCAGTGCTCCCGGGACTAGCGTAGTCGAGCAGTACTTC. The chain couples TRBV20-1 to TRBJ2-5; 10 positions agree with TRBD2. The DNA end favors TRBJ2-7, so the J call may be wrong. Looked up from germline, CDR1 is DFQATT and CDR2 is SNEGSKA (reference sequence). The CDR3 has 13 amino acids.

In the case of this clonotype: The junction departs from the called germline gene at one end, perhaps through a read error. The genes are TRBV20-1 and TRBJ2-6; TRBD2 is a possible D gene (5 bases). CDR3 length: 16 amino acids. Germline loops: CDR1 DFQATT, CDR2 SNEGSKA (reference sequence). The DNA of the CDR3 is TGCAGTGCCCCAGCGGCCCCTGGTTCTGAGGCCAACGTCCTGACTTTC. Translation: CSAPAAPGSEANVLTF.

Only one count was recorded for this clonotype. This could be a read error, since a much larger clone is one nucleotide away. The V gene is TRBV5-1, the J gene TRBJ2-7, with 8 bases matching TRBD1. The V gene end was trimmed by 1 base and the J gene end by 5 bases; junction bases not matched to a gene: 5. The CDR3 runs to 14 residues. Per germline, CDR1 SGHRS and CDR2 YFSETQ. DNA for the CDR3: TGCGCCAGCAGCTTGCAGGGGGCTGCCCACGAGCAGTACTTC. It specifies CASSLQGAAHEQYF.

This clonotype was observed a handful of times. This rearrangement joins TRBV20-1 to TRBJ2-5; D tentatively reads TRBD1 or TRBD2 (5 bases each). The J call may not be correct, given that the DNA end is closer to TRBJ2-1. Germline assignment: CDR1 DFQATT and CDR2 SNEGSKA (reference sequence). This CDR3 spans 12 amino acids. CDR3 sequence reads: CSANFGGNEQFF. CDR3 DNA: TGCAGTGCTAACTTTGGGGGAAATGAGCAGTTCTTC.

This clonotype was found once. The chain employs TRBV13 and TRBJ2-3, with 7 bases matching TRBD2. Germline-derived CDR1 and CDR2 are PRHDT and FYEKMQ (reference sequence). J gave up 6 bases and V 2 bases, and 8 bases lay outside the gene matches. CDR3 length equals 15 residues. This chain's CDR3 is CASSLRDYVLDTQYF. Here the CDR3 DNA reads TGTGCCAGCAGCTTAAGGGACTACGTACTTGATACGCAGTATTTT. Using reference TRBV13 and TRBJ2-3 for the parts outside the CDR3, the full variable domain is AAGVIQSPRHLIKEKRETATLKCYPIPRHDTVYWYQQGPGQDPQFLISFYEKMQSDKGSIPDRFSAQQFSDYHSELNMSSLELGDSALYFCASSLRDYVLDTQYFGPGTRLTVL.

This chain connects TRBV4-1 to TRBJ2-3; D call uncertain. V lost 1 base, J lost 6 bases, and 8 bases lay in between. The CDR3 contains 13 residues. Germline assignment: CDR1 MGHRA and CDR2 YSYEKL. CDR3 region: CASSQAPADTQYF. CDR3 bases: TGCGCCAGCAGCCAAGCTCCTGCGGATACGCAGTATTTT.

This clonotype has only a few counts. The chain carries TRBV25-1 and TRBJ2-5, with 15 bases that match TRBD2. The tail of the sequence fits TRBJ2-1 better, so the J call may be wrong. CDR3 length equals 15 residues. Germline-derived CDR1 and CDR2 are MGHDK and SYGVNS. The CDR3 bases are TGTGCCAGCAGTGAAATGGGACTAGCGGGAGGCGAGCAGTTCTTC. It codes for CASSEMGLAGGEQFF.

This CDR3 is CASRSTGTPYF. The CDR3 bases are TGTGCCAGCAGATCCACCGGGACTCCGTACTTC. The V call is TRBV27, the J call TRBJ2-5; a possible D gene is TRBD2 (6 bases). The CDR3 consists of 11 residues. Trimming pared 6 bases from V and 13 bases from J, leaving 15 bases between. Germline V gene sequence: CDR1 MNHEY, CDR2 SMNVEV (reference sequence).

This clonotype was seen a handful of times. CDR3 sequence: CASSQGGLANEQYF. CDR3 DNA: TGTGCCAGCAGCCAAGGGGGACTAGCGAACGAGCAGTACTTC. The genes are TRBV3-1 and TRBJ2-7; TRBD2 matches 10 bases. This CDR3 spans 14 amino acids. CDR1 is LGHDT, CDR2 YNNKEL, per germline (reference sequence). V gave up 1 base and J gave up 5 bases; unmatched junction bases: 2.

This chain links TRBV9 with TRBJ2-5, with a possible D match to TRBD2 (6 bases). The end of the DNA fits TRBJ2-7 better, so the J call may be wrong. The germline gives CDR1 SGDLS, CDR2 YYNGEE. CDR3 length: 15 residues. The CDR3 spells CASSPHLLADYEQYF. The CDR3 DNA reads TGTGCCAGCAGCCCCCACTTACTAGCAGACTACGAGCAGTACTTC.